One TCR beta chain is described in this entry. Its antigen remains unidentified. From germline, CDR1 is MDHEN and CDR2 SYDVKM. The CDR3 is made up of 13 amino acids. V was pared by 5 bases and J by 8 bases, with 15 bases between. The data are from a study of CD8+CD57+ T cells in acquired aplastic anemia. Findings of the study overall: Any difference that existed in CD8+ Simpson's diversity between patients and controls was not significant.

The use of genomic DNA as template underpinned the TCR beta VDJ and CDR3 profiling. TCRdb redid the calling of the reads with MiXCR, one entry per CDR3 protein. The table lists roughly 130,000 distinct CDR3 sequences, over 45% of them singletons, with around 2.3% in the top ten. The sequence came from a human donor in good health, serving as a control. Sequenced input: sorted CD4+, CD8+, or CD8+CD57+ T cells (not recorded which) from PBMCs. The chain employs TRBV28 and TRBJ1-2; unclear D gene. As DNA, the CDR3 is TGTGCCAGCAGTCCATCCCTCTCACAGGGCTACACCTTC. Protein sequence: CASSPSLSQGYTF.